This T cell receptor beta chain was observed in a study of cytomegalovirus exposure and HLA in healthy donors. Turning to the study itself: A subsequent analysis reported that the 95 to 150 validation repertoires were produced on the same platform that had also been used for the 500 to 700 first-cohort repertoires. Notes on the study in general: A later analysis found first-cohort TCR clusters tended to co-occur in the 90 to 150 validation repertoires.

V lost 5 bases to trimming and J lost 5 bases; unmatched junction nucleotides: 8. The CDR3 has 17 amino acids. Germline-derived CDR1 and CDR2 are SGHTA and FQGNSA. The assay was immunoSEQ multiplex PCR, and TCRdb's table has in-frame clones only and misses some. This sample has some 170,000 clones; about 89% occur once, and the top ten carry about 2.5%. Concerning this clone itself: What it binds is unknown.

The chain joins TRBV7-2 to TRBJ2-5, with 16 bases identical to TRBD2. The material sequenced was PBMCs. The TCR sequence derives from a man aged 18 to 35 in good health and CMV-seropositive. In nucleotides, the CDR3 is TGTGCCAGCAGCCCCGGGACTAGCGGGGGGGCGGGTGAGACCCAGTACTTC. It codes for CASSPGTSGGAGETQYF.